These 10 T cell receptor beta chains originate from one sample sequenced in a study of radiation and T cells in renal cell carcinoma. Time point indicated: baseline pretreatment blood. Treatment specified: 15 Gy SBRT to primary tumor, nephrectomy 4 weeks later. Assay: immunoSEQ multiplex PCR; the TCRdb copy retains only in-frame clones and omits some. The table shows 150,000 or so clones, with roughly 80% occurring only once. Here the sequenced sample was blood, taken from a patient whose treatment included radiotherapy and nephrectomy. Receptors originate from a woman in her fifties or sixties with renal cell carcinoma.

The chain joins TRBV2 to TRBJ2-7, with D hard to call. The germline V gene has CDR1 SNHLY and CDR2 FYNNEI. CDR3 length equals 12 residues. V gave up 5 bases and J gave up 4 bases, with 9 bases separating them. The CDR3 DNA is TGTGCCAGCAGTCCCCTCCGGTACGAGCAGTACTTC. Protein: CASSPLRYEQYF. Full variable domain (remainder filled in from reference TRBV2 and TRBJ2-7): EPEVTQTPSHQVTQMGQEVILRCVPISNHLYFYWYRQILGQKVEFLVSFYNNEISEKSEIFDDQFSVERPDGSNFTLKIRSTKLEDSAMYFCASSPLRYEQYFGPGTRLTVT.

The rearrangement links TRBV29-1 to TRBJ2-7; 9 bases align to TRBD2. The CDR3 spans 15 residues. Germline V gene sequence: CDR1 SQVTM, CDR2 ANQGSEA. V shed 0 bases, J shed 3 bases, and the junction held 6 bases outside the gene matches. CDR3 bases: TGCAGCGTTGAAGATCGAGCGGGGGGCCGCTACGAGCAGTACTTC. It encodes CSVEDRAGGRYEQYF.

In DNA form, the CDR3 reads TGCGCCAGCAGCCAAGGAACCAGACCACCCCTCCACTTT. It translates to CASSQGTRPPLHF. The J gene is TRBJ1-6, the V gene TRBV4-3; no firm D call. This CDR3 is built from 13 residues. Germline V lookup: CDR1 LGHNA, CDR2 YSLEER. Trimming took off 1 base at V and 11 bases at J, with 9 bases between the two ends.

V is TRBV6-6 and J is TRBJ2-7; the match to TRBD2 covers 13 bases. There are 14 residues in the CDR3. The V gene end was trimmed by 10 bases and the J gene end by 6 bases; junction bases not matched to a gene: 9. From germline, CDR1 is MNHNY and CDR2 SVGAGI (reference sequence). The CDR3 reads CATLDRTSGSEQYF. CDR3 bases: TGTGCCACCCTGGATAGGACTAGCGGGAGCGAGCAGTACTTC.

This sequence joins TRBV5-8 and TRBJ2-1; 10 bases are a match to TRBD2. V was pared by 2 bases and J by 7 bases, with 6 bases of the junction left unmatched. CDR1 and CDR2 from the germline V gene are SGHTS and YDEGEE. This CDR3 is built from 15 residues. CDR3 loop: CASSFRQREGNEQFF. Written as DNA, the CDR3 is TGTGCCAGCAGCTTCCGCCAGCGGGAGGGTAATGAGCAGTTCTTC.

The chain employs TRBV9 and TRBJ1-2; D unclear. The CDR3 runs 13 residues. Trimming took 3 bases from V and 3 from J, leaving 9 bases between them. Germline assignment: CDR1 SGDLS and CDR2 YYNGEE. The chain's CDR3 is CASSAAGHYGYTF. The CDR3 DNA reads TGTGCCAGCAGCGCCGCCGGACACTATGGCTACACCTTC.

The V call is TRBV7-2, the J call TRBJ2-5, with TRBD2 matching 11 bases. The CDR3 loop spans 19 amino acids. The germline V gene has CDR1 SGHTA and CDR2 FQGNSA. The ends lost 7 bases at V and 5 bases at J; junction bases unmatched: 21. CDR3 nucleotide sequence: TGTGCCAGCACCCCAAGGGGTGGGCTAGCGGGAGGCCCCAGGGAGACCCAGTACTTC. Translating gives CASTPRGGLAGGPRETQYF.

This clone has just a few counts. This sequence joins TRBV25-1 and TRBJ1-6; 9 bases are a match to TRBD1. Losses at the gene ends were 8 bases for V and 9 bases for J; bases not matched to a gene: 5. This CDR3 spans 13 amino acids. The germline V gene has CDR1 MGHDK and CDR2 SYGVNS. CDR3 residues: CASLPGQGSPLHF. CDR3 in DNA: TGTGCCAGCCTGCCGGGACAGGGTTCACCCCTCCACTTT.

The V and J genes are TRBV30 and TRBJ2-7; D call uncertain. The CDR3 spans 12 residues. Trimming pared 0 bases from V and 9 bases from J, leaving 12 bases between. Germline-derived CDR1 and CDR2 are GTSNPN and SVGIG (reference sequence). The CDR3 nucleotides read TGTGCCTGGAGTGTATCCCTTCCGAGGCAGTACTTC. It yields the protein CAWSVSLPRQYF.

J is TRBJ1-2 and V is TRBV25-1; a possible D gene is TRBD1 (5 bases). The CDR3 contains 14 residues. V was clipped by 3 bases and J by 5 bases, with 13 bases between them. CDR1 is MGHDK and CDR2 is SYGVNS in the germline V gene. CDR3 loop: CASSDPGTAYGYTF. For the CDR3, the DNA is TGTGCCAGCAGTGACCCGGGGACGGCTTATGGCTACACCTTC.